The 25 T cell receptor beta chains given below trace back to one sample, sequenced in a study of blood T cells in healthy people across ages. Primers used in a second PCR of roughly 7 to 12 cycles were a sample-barcoded 5' primer and a J-beta primer mix. MiXCR was run by TCRdb on the 5' RACE reads, yielding one entry per CDR3 protein. The sample contains 1.5 million to 2 million distinct CDR3 sequences, about 50% of which appear only once. The sample taken for sequencing was blood. The source is a woman in her thirties or forties in good health.

This sequence joins TRBV5-1 and TRBJ2-7, with 8 bases lining up with TRBD2. Trimming removed 5 bases from V and 3 bases from J; junction bases left unmatched: 7. The CDR3 extends over 14 amino acids. From germline, CDR1 is SGHRS and CDR2 YFSETQ. CDR3 in DNA: TGCGCCAGCAGGGCAGCGGGGGCCCACTACGAGCAGTACTTC. This translates into CASRAAGAHYEQYF.

This clonotype was picked up one time. This chain links TRBV12-3 or TRBV12-4 with TRBJ1-1, with 9 bases that match TRBD1. Trimming cost V 8 bases and J 4 bases; bases outside gene matches: 11. There are 15 residues in the CDR3. This CDR3 reads CASPTGQGSATEAFF. In nucleotides, the CDR3 is TGTGCCAGCCCTACGGGACAGGGATCGGCCACTGAAGCTTTCTTT.

The chain carries TRBV6-6 and TRBJ1-6; weak D call: TRBD1 (5 bases). Trimming took 5 bases from V and 7 from J, leaving 15 bases between them. The CDR3 extends over 15 amino acids. Germline values: CDR1 MNHNY, CDR2 SVGAGI (reference sequence). CDR3 in DNA: TGTGCCAGCAGTCGAAAAGGGGAGTCAAATTCACCCCTCCACTTT. Encoded protein: CASSRKGESNSPLHF.

This clonotype turned up a few times. This CDR3 reads CASSLADASAQYF. The CDR3 DNA follows: TGTGCCAGCAGTTTAGCCGACGCTTCGGCCCAGTACTTC. The chain is built from TRBV12-3 or TRBV12-4 and TRBJ2-5, with D uncertain. The CDR3 runs 13 residues. V was trimmed by 0 bases and J by 9 bases, leaving 11 bases between them.

This chain links TRBV7-9 with TRBJ2-1; perhaps TRBD2 as D (5 bases). The CDR3 consists of 15 residues. From germline, CDR1 is SEHNR and CDR2 FQNEAQ (reference sequence). Trimming took off 3 bases at V and 5 bases at J, with 14 bases between the two ends. The CDR3 sequence is CASSFEGNGHNEQFF. CDR3 bases: TGTGCCAGCAGCTTTGAGGGCAACGGACACAATGAGCAGTTCTTC.

The CDR3 protein is CASRRDRLNNYGYTF. CDR3 DNA: TGTGCCAGCAGACGTGACAGACTTAATAACTATGGCTACACCTTC. This sequence joins TRBV6-1 and TRBJ1-2; possible D gene TRBD1, 5 bases. The V gene's germline CDR1 is MNHNS and CDR2 SASEGT. The CDR3 spans 15 residues. V was clipped by 6 bases and J by 1 base, with 15 bases between them.

In this sample, this clonotype turned up a few times. The chain couples TRBV20-1 to TRBJ2-3; 7 nucleotides line up with TRBD2. V shed 3 bases and J 0 bases; nucleotides not matched to a gene: 9. The CDR3 runs to 16 residues. The germline V gene encodes CDR1 DFQATT and CDR2 SNEGSKA (reference sequence). The CDR3 loop reads CSARPVAGLSTDTQYF. The CDR3 nucleotides are TGCAGTGCTAGGCCTGTAGCGGGCCTTAGCACAGATACGCAGTATTTT.

The table lists this clonotype with a few counts. V is TRBV6-2 or TRBV6-3 and J is TRBJ2-3; TRBD2 matches at 7 bases. The V and J ends lost 7 bases and 7 bases, in that order; junction bases with no gene match: 8. The germline V gene encodes CDR1 MNHEY and CDR2 SVGEGT. The CDR3 length is 13 residues. DNA of the CDR3: TGTGCCAGCACCGGGACCGGGGGGAATACGCAGTATTTT. As protein: CASTGTGGNTQYF.

This clonotype was seen more than once but under ten times. This chain connects TRBV24-1 to TRBJ2-7; TRBD1 is a possible D gene (5 bases). Germline V gene lookup returns CDR1 KGHDR and CDR2 SFDVKD. The V end lost 3 bases, the J end lost 3 bases, and 8 bases lay between the germline ends. This CDR3 is built from 13 residues. The CDR3 sequence is CATSDPGFYEQYF. CDR3 DNA sequence: TGTGCCACCAGTGATCCAGGGTTCTACGAGCAGTACTTC.

The table lists this clonotype with a count of one. The chain uses TRBV5-1 and TRBJ2-7, with a weak D call TRBD2 (5 bases). CDR3 length: 15 amino acids. Germline lookup yields CDR1 SGHRS and CDR2 YFSETQ. The V end was cut by 0 bases, the J end by 2 bases, with 12 bases between. This CDR3 reads CASSLGGQSTYEQYF. The CDR3 DNA sequence: TGCGCCAGCAGCTTGGGCGGGCAGTCGACCTACGAGCAGTACTTC.

This clonotype was seen more than once but under ten times. The rearrangement links TRBV20-1 to TRBJ2-7; D unclear. Germline CDR1 is DFQATT and CDR2 is SNEGSKA (reference sequence). This CDR3 contains 14 residues. V was pared by 0 bases and J by 2 bases, with 11 bases between. The CDR3 spells CSARDLATTYEQYF. The CDR3 DNA is TGCAGTGCTAGAGATCTGGCCACTACCTACGAGCAGTACTTC.

This clonotype is a singleton in its sample. The chain links TRBV6-2 or TRBV6-3 to TRBJ1-1, with 7 bases matching TRBD1. CDR3 length: 11 residues. Unmatched junction bases numbered 8, after V lost 9 bases and J lost 10 bases. The germline gives CDR1 MNHEY, CDR2 SVGEGT. As DNA, the CDR3 is TGTGCCAGTTTCCGGGACAGACGAGCTTTCTTT. This encodes CASFRDRRAFF.

The chain joins TRBV7-2 to TRBJ1-2; 7 bases align to TRBD1. Germline V gives CDR1 SGHTA, CDR2 FQGNSA. The CDR3 totals 14 residues. J lost 8 bases, V lost 7 bases, and 13 bases had no gene match. CDR3 loop: CASILVTGVGGYTF. The CDR3 coding sequence is TGTGCCAGCATCCTGGTCACAGGGGTGGGAGGCTACACCTTC.

As DNA, the CDR3 is TGCGCCAGCAGCCAAGGACTAGCGGGGACTCCAGATACGCAGTATTTT. The encoded protein is CASSQGLAGTPDTQYF. The chain employs TRBV4-3 and TRBJ2-3; 11 nucleotides line up with TRBD2. From germline, CDR1 is LGHNA and CDR2 YSLEER. J was trimmed by 4 bases and V by 1 base; bases with no gene match: 4. The length of the CDR3 is 16 residues.

V gene TRBV12-5 combines with J gene TRBJ2-1; 8 nucleotides match TRBD1. The V segment lost 5 bases and the J segment 2 bases; nucleotides outside the gene matches: 2. This CDR3 is 14 amino acids long. From germline, CDR1 is LGHNT and CDR2 FRNRAP. The CDR3 DNA follows: TGTGCTAGTGGTGTGGGACAGGCCTACAATGAGCAGTTCTTC. Translation: CASGVGQAYNEQFF. Supplemented by reference TRBV12-5 and TRBJ2-1, the full variable domain reads DARVTQTPRHKVTEMGQEVTMRCQPILGHNTVFWYRQTMMQGLELLAYFRNRAPLDDSGMPKDRFSAEMPDATLATLKIQPSEPRDSAVYFCASGVGQAYNEQFFGPGTRLTVL.

On this clonotype itself: The germline gene is not matched at one end of the junction; a read error may be the cause. V gene TRBV5-1 combines with J gene TRBJ2-6; D possibly uses TRBD1 or TRBD2 (5 bases each). Germline loops: CDR1 SGHRS, CDR2 YFSETQ. This CDR3 is built from 15 residues. CDR3 loop: CAGSPGPSGANVLTF. For the CDR3, the DNA is TGCGCCGGCAGCCCGGGGCCCTCTGGGGCCAACGTCCTGACTTTC. Filled out from reference TRBV5-1 and TRBJ2-6, the complete variable domain reads KAGVTQTPRYLIKTRGQQVTLSCSPISGHRSVSWYQQTPGQGLQFLFEYFSETQRNKGNFPGRFSGRQFSNSRSEMNVSTLELGDSALYLCAGSPGPSGANVLTFGAGSRLTVL.

V is TRBV2 and J is TRBJ2-1; 9 bases match TRBD2. The CDR3 extends over 14 amino acids. V lost 8 bases and J lost 2; bases outside the gene matches: 4. The germline gives CDR1 SNHLY, CDR2 FYNNEI. Written as DNA, the CDR3 is TGTGCCAGCGGACCTAGCGGGGCCTACAATGAGCAGTTCTTC. Protein product: CASGPSGAYNEQFF.

A few counts support this clonotype. The J gene is TRBJ2-1, the V gene TRBV13; TRBD2 matches 9 bases. This CDR3 comprises 15 residues. The V and J ends lost 4 bases and 9 bases, in that order; junction bases with no gene match: 10. Looked up from germline, CDR1 is PRHDT and CDR2 is FYEKMQ (reference sequence). CDR3 residues: CASSSTSGVLGEQFF. The DNA for the CDR3 is TGTGCCAGCAGCTCGACTAGCGGAGTTCTCGGTGAGCAGTTCTTC.

The genes are TRBV6-5 and TRBJ1-1; a possible D gene is TRBD1 (5 bases). V was trimmed by 9 bases and J by 0 bases, leaving 14 bases between them. This CDR3 is 14 amino acids long. Germline V CDR1 and CDR2: MNHEY, SVGAGI. CDR3 nucleotide sequence: TGTGCCAGAAGTGGTTTGGGGCTGAACACTGAAGCTTTCTTT. Amino acids: CARSGLGLNTEAFF.

The rearrangement links TRBV6-1 to TRBJ1-5; D is unclear. This CDR3 region has 16 residues. The ends were cut back, 1 base at V and 0 bases at J, with 10 bases in the middle. CDR1 is MNHNS and CDR2 is SASEGT in the germline V gene. CDR3 nucleotide sequence: TGTGCCAGCAGTGAAGGTTCAGTGTATAGCAATCAGCCCCAGCATTTT. Amino acids: CASSEGSVYSNQPQHF.

In DNA form, the CDR3 reads TGCGCCAGCAGGGGGGACTTCTCGACCTCCTACGAGCAGTACTTC. This gives the protein CASRGDFSTSYEQYF. The J gene is TRBJ2-7, the V gene TRBV10-2; a possible D gene is TRBD2 (6 bases). Trimming removed 6 bases at V and 0 bases at J, with 15 bases between. The germline V gene has CDR1 WSHSY and CDR2 SAAADI. The CDR3 totals 15 residues.

The V gene is TRBV29-1, the J gene TRBJ2-3; 9 bases are a match to TRBD2. Germline CDR1 reads SQVTM; CDR2 reads ANQGSEA. CDR3 length equals 16 residues. Unmatched junction bases numbered 16, after V lost 7 bases and J lost 5 bases. CDR3 in amino acids: CSALNRGGGVKDTQYF. Here the CDR3 DNA reads TGCAGCGCCCTAAATCGTGGCGGGGGGGTAAAAGATACGCAGTATTTT.

In this sample, this clonotype turned up a few times. The V gene is TRBV5-1, the J gene TRBJ2-3, with 11 bases aligning to TRBD2. Germline V gene sequence: CDR1 SGHRS, CDR2 YFSETQ. This CDR3 has 15 amino acids. V was clipped by 8 bases and J by 4 bases; unmatched bases: 9. The DNA for the CDR3 is TGCGCCAGTGAGACTAGCGGGGCATCGGCAGATACGCAGTATTTT. Protein product: CASETSGASADTQYF.

The chain uses TRBV16 and TRBJ2-5, with TRBD1 identical over 7 bases. The closer fit of TRBJ2-7 to the DNA end suggests the J call may be wrong. Looked up from germline, CDR1 is KGHSY and CDR2 is FQNENV. The CDR3 consists of 15 residues. CDR3 sequence reads: CASSPSAGGRYEQYF. Written as DNA, the CDR3 is TGTGCCAGCAGCCCATCGGCAGGGGGAAGGTACGAGCAGTACTTC.

This clonotype was observed a single time. This sequence joins TRBV20-1 and TRBJ2-1, with 9 bases matching TRBD1. Germline CDR1 and CDR2: DFQATT and SNEGSKA (reference sequence). V gave up 5 bases and J gave up 7 bases; unmatched junction bases: 3. The CDR3 sequence is 12 residues long. The CDR3 DNA reads TGCAGTGCTGCACAGGGGGCGAATGAGCAGTTCTTC. This encodes CSAAQGANEQFF.